This is a list of T cell receptor beta chains from one sample in a study of control samples from healthy donors and cancer patients. Generated by immunoSEQ multiplex PCR, the TCRdb table keeps only in-frame clones and is missing some. This sample has 160,000 or so clones; over 85% occur once, and the top ten carry roughly 2.3%. Sequenced material: blood. These receptors were collected from a man aged 45 to 65 in good health. Each CDR3 is given with its conserved first and last residue. The D gene is left open where the match is weak. Clone size, where shown, is once, few, many, or a class for clones that have expanded.

.,TRBJ1-1,.,TRBV29-1,13,CSVLTDGRTEAFF,TGCAGCGTCCTCACTGACGGGAGGACTGAAGCTTTCTTT
TRBD1,TRBJ2-4,.,TRBV4-1,17,CASSQVPGGKAKNIQYF,TGCGCCAGCAGCCAAGTCCCAGGGGGCAAAGCCAAAAACATTCAGTACTTC
.,TRBJ2-7,.,TRBV28,14,CASSPRGASYEQYF,TGTGCCAGCAGTCCCAGGGGCGCCTCCTACGAGCAGTACTTC
TRBD2,TRBJ2-7,.,TRBV9,15,CASSVLAGVTYEQYF,TGTGCCAGCAGCGTTTTAGCGGGAGTTACCTACGAGCAGTACTTC
TRBD2,TRBJ2-1,.,TRBV6-4,16,CASSDSKIAGANEQFF,TGTGCCAGCAGTGACTCGAAAATAGCGGGAGCAAATGAGCAGTTCTTC
TRBD2,TRBJ2-7,.,TRBV11-3,14,CASSLSGRSYEQYF,TGTGCCAGCAGCTTAAGCGGGAGGTCTTACGAGCAGTACTTC
.,TRBJ1-5,.,TRBV18,15,CASSPQGPGNQPQHF,TGTGCCAGCTCACCTCAGGGACCAGGCAATCAGCCCCAGCATTTT
.,TRBJ2-1,.,TRBV30,12,CAWSVMYNEQFF,TGTGCCTGGAGTGTTATGTACAATGAGCAGTTCTTC
.,TRBJ2-7,.,TRBV12-2,12,CATLAGAYEQYF,TGTGCAACCCTAGCGGGTGCCTACGAGCAGTACTTC
.,TRBJ1-2,.,TRBV2,11,CASSEAYGLDF,TGTGCCAGCAGTGAAGCATACGGGCTAGATTTC
.,TRBJ2-5,.,TRBV19,17,CASSGGRWAGSGETQYF,TGTGCCAGTAGTGGGGGACGGTGGGCTGGCTCGGGGGAGACCCAGTACTTC
.,TRBJ1-5,.,TRBV6-4,16,CASKGDIGLGNQPQHF,TGTGCCAGCAAAGGGGATATCGGGTTAGGGAATCAGCCCCAGCATTTT
.,TRBJ2-2,.,TRBV27,15,CASSLYAPFAGELFF,TGTGCCAGCAGTTTATATGCCCCCTTTGCCGGGGAGCTGTTTTTT
TRBD2,TRBJ2-3,.,TRBV7-3,16,CASSFPGTSAVDTQYF,TGTGCCAGCAGCTTTCCCGGGACTAGCGCAGTAGATACGCAGTATTTT
TRBD2,TRBJ2-5,.,TRBV5-1,16,CASSLVVVAGQETQYF,TGCGCCAGCAGCTTGGTCGTGGTAGCGGGGCAAGAGACCCAGTACTTC
TRBD1,TRBJ1-6,once,TRBV25-1,13,CASSWDSNSPLHF,TGTGCCAGCAGTTGGGACAGTAATTCACCCCTCCACTTT
.,TRBJ2-1,few,TRBV7-9,16,CASSSSPGEGGHEQFF,TGTGCCAGCAGCTCTTCCCCAGGGGAGGGAGGCCATGAGCAGTTCTTC
.,TRBJ1-2,.,TRBV5-4,13,CASSVWYSYGYTF,TGTGCCAGCAGCGTCTGGTACTCCTATGGCTACACCTTC
.,TRBJ1-2,once,TRBV12-3/TRBV12-4,13,CASSLPRGIGYTF,TGTGCCAGCAGTTTACCCAGGGGCATTGGCTACACCTTC
.,TRBJ1-1,.,TRBV6-6,15,CASSYSGAGDTEAFF,TGTGCCAGCAGTTACTCGGGGGCCGGAGACACTGAAGCTTTCTTT
TRBD1,TRBJ1-2,few,TRBV28,14,CASTPIVRGLGYTF,TGTGCCAGCACTCCCATTGTCAGGGGGCTGGGCTACACCTTC
.,TRBJ1-5,.,TRBV18,13,CASSGNRNQPQHF,TGTGCCAGCTCAGGCAACAGAAATCAGCCCCAGCATTTT
.,TRBJ1-1,.,TRBV28,14,CALRGAGVNTEAFF,TGTGCTCTCCGGGGGGCAGGGGTGAACACTGAAGCTTTCTTT
.,TRBJ2-7,.,TRBV2,12,CASSDVSYEQYF,TGTGCCAGCAGTGACGTCTCCTACGAGCAGTACTTC
TRBD2,TRBJ2-7,.,TRBV5-4,16,CASSSKRTSASYEQYF,TGTGCCAGCAGCTCAAAACGGACTAGCGCCTCCTACGAGCAGTACTTC
.,TRBJ2-7,.,TRBV6-5,11,CASSNLYEQYF,TGTGCCAGCAGCAACCTTTACGAGCAGTACTTC
.,TRBJ1-2,.,TRBV7-9,15,CASSREQGQSRGYTF,TGTGCCAGCAGCCGTGAGCAGGGACAATCGCGGGGCTACACCTTC
.,TRBJ1-6,.,TRBV4-1,16,CASSQDYAGWNSPLHF,TGCGCCAGCAGCCAAGATTACGCAGGGTGGAATTCACCCCTCCACTTT
.,TRBJ2-2,.,TRBV3-1/TRBV3-2,13,CASSPHYTGELFF,TGTGCCAGCAGCCCCCATTACACCGGGGAGCTGTTTTTT
.,TRBJ2-7,.,TRBV6-6,13,CASLEGMAYEQYF,TGTGCCAGTCTCGAGGGAATGGCCTACGAGCAGTACTTC
.,TRBJ1-4,.,TRBV29-1,15,CSVVLPSFTNEKLFF,TGCAGCGTTGTCCTTCCGAGCTTTACTAATGAAAAACTGTTTTTT
TRBD2,TRBJ2-4,.,TRBV24-1,15,CATSDSSSGVGIQYF,TGTGCCACCAGTGATTCGTCTAGCGGAGTGGGCATTCAGTACTTC
.,TRBJ1-2,.,TRBV30,14,CAWSVLEGYYGYTF,TGTGCCTGGAGTGTACTAGAGGGCTACTATGGCTACACCTTC
.,TRBJ2-1,.,TRBV6-4,15,CASSRFGSMVVEQFF,TGTGCCAGCAGTCGGTTCGGGAGTATGGTGGTTGAGCAGTTCTTC
.,TRBJ2-1,.,TRBV19,16,CASSFRDSSSYNEQFF,TGTGCCAGTAGTTTCCGGGACTCGAGCTCCTACAATGAGCAGTTCTTC
.,TRBJ2-7,.,TRBV7-8,14,CASSPHRTGYEQYF,TGTGCCAGCAGCCCCCACCGGACTGGCTACGAGCAGTACTTC
.,TRBJ1-1,.,TRBV5-6,13,CASSLTENTEAFF,TGTGCCAGCAGCTTAACGGAGAACACTGAAGCTTTCTTT
TRBD2,TRBJ2-1,.,TRBV4-1,21,CASSQGGLVTITFNTDNEQFF,TGCGCCAGCAGCCAAGGGGGACTAGTAACAATTACGTTTAACACAGACAATGAGCAGTTCTTC
TRBD1,TRBJ2-3,.,TRBV6-5,15,CASSYRDSKTDTQYF,TGTGCCAGCAGTTATCGGGACAGTAAAACAGATACGCAGTATTTT
.,TRBJ2-1,.,TRBV28,16,CASSFPGVSRHNEQFF,TGTGCCAGCAGTTTCCCAGGGGTTTCGAGGCACAATGAGCAGTTCTTC
TRBD1,TRBJ2-7,.,TRBV5-6,16,CASSSGSGSGGYEQYF,TGTGCCAGCAGCTCCGGAAGTGGGTCAGGGGGCTACGAGCAGTACTTC
.,TRBJ1-2,.,TRBV29-1,12,CSGVTDNYGYTF,TGCAGCGGGGTGACAGATAACTATGGCTACACCTTC
TRBD1,TRBJ2-7,.,TRBV15,15,CATSPGTGATYEQYF,TGTGCCACCAGCCCCGGGACAGGCGCGACCTACGAGCAGTACTTC
TRBD1,TRBJ1-4,.,TRBV27,14,CASSTGTGIKKLFF,TGTGCCAGCAGTACCGGGACAGGGATCAAAAAACTGTTTTTT
TRBD2,TRBJ2-5,.,TRBV11-2,15,CASSLPLAGTETQYF,TGTGCCAGCAGCTTACCACTAGCGGGAACGGAGACCCAGTACTTC
.,TRBJ2-5,.,TRBV21-1,17,CASSSNRGQLSQETQYF,TGTGCCAGCAGCTCTAACAGGGGCCAACTTTCTCAAGAGACCCAGTACTTC